The 24 T cell receptor beta chains below were found in one sample sequenced in a study of vaccination effects on CD4 cells after COVID-19. The antigens of these receptors remain unknown. Profiling relied on immunoSEQ multiplex PCR, and the TCRdb table lists in-frame clones only, not all of them. The profile shows tens of thousands of clones, roughly 72% of them singletons. Using viral peptide pools, the ViraFEST assay grew out antigen-specific CD4+ T cells prior to sequencing. Culturing for nine to ten days preceded CD4+ T cell isolation. The sample in question was CD4+ T cells from PBMCs cultured with HCoV-229E spike peptides, obtained before COVID-19 vaccination. The source of these receptors is a human donor who received a COVID-19 vaccine.

V and J are TRBV2 and TRBJ1-6; D is uncertain. CDR1 SNHLY and CDR2 FYNNEI come from the germline V gene. Trimming left V 5 bases short and J 0 bases short, with 14 bases between. CDR3 length: 17 residues. The CDR3 DNA is TGTGCCAGCAGTTCCGGACGGCCGAGCTCCTATAATTCACCCCTCCACTTT. Its protein is CASSSGRPSSYNSPLHF.

The gene calls are TRBV5-1 and TRBJ2-7, with 7 bases lining up with TRBD1. The CDR3 is 14 amino acids. Germline CDR1 is SGHRS and CDR2 is YFSETQ. J gave up 4 bases and V 0 bases, and 4 bases lay outside the gene matches. The CDR3 is CASSLVAGGYEQYV. The CDR3 DNA sequence: TGCGCCAGCAGCTTGGTTGCAGGGGGTTACGAGCAGTACGTC.

This clone was seen more than once but under ten times. The rearrangement joins TRBV4-1 to TRBJ1-2, with D unclear. The CDR3 covers 13 residues. V gave up 4 bases and J gave up 0 bases, with 6 bases separating them. The germline gives CDR1 MGHRA, CDR2 YSYEKL. In DNA, the CDR3 is TGCGCCAGCAGCCTGGAACCTAACTATGGCTACACCTTC. Amino acids: CASSLEPNYGYTF.

The V call is TRBV24-1, the J call TRBJ2-1; 9 nucleotides match TRBD1. The V gene end was trimmed by 7 bases and the J gene end by 3 bases; junction bases not matched to a gene: 6. The CDR3 runs to 15 residues. The germline gives CDR1 KGHDR, CDR2 SFDVKD. CDR3 residues: CATRGPGQGYNEQFF. The CDR3 nucleotides are TGTGCCACCAGAGGACCGGGACAGGGCTACAATGAGCAGTTCTTC.

V gene TRBV11-1 combines with J gene TRBJ2-7; unclear D gene. CDR1 and CDR2 from the germline V gene are SGHAT and FQDESV (reference sequence). CDR3 length: 14 residues. V dropped 2 bases and J dropped 2 bases, with 10 bases sitting between them. The CDR3 DNA follows: TGTGCCAGCAGCTTACGCCCGGAGACCTACGAGCAGTACGTC. It is translated as CASSLRPETYEQYV.

The chain recombines TRBV5-5 with TRBJ2-2; no clear D gene. The CDR3 has 16 residues. Germline V gene sequence: CDR1 SGHKS, CDR2 YYEKEE (reference sequence). Trimming left V 0 bases short and J 1 base short, with 10 bases between. The CDR3 region has the DNA TGTGCCAGCAGCTTGGGACCTACTCTGAACACCGGGGAGCTGTTTTTT. It yields the protein CASSLGPTLNTGELFF. Together with reference TRBV5-5 and TRBJ2-2, the CDR3 gives the full variable domain: DAGVTQSPTHLIKTRGQQVTLRCSPISGHKSVSWYQQVLGQGPQFIFQYYEKEERGRGNFPDRFSARQFPNYSSELNVNALLLGDSALYLCASSLGPTLNTGELFFGEGSRLTVL.

V usage is TRBV29-1 and J usage is TRBJ2-3, with 7 bases identical to TRBD1. Germline loops: CDR1 SQVTM, CDR2 ANQGSEA. The CDR3 loop spans 16 amino acids. V dropped 2 bases and J dropped 2; count of bases not matched to a gene: 10. This chain's CDR3 is CSVERFRDRNTDTQYF. DNA of the CDR3: TGCAGCGTTGAAAGGTTCCGGGACAGAAACACAGATACGCAGTATTTT.

V usage is TRBV5-1 and J usage is TRBJ2-7; tentative D call: TRBD1 (5 bases). This CDR3 has 13 amino acids. Germline V CDR1 and CDR2: SGHRS, YFSETQ. Deletions cut 4 bases from V and 2 bases from J, with 10 bases between. The CDR3, as DNA: TGCGCCAGCAGCATAGACAGAGCCTACGAGCAGTACGTC. This codes for CASSIDRAYEQYV.

This clone was found a few times. This chain joins TRBV5-1 and TRBJ1-5; TRBD1 agrees at 7 bases. With V trimmed by 0 bases and J by 0 bases, 6 bases remained unmatched. The CDR3 has 17 amino acids. CDR1 and CDR2 (germline): SGHRS, YFSETQ. The CDR3 sequence is CASSLGQGPNSNQPQHF. The CDR3 DNA sequence: TGCGCCAGCAGCTTGGGACAGGGCCCCAATAGCAATCAGCCCCAGCATTTT.

The V gene is TRBV7-9, the J gene TRBJ1-1; 7 bases agree with TRBD1. Unmatched junction bases numbered 6, after V lost 1 base and J lost 10 bases. CDR1 and CDR2 from the germline V gene are SEHNR and FQNEAQ (reference sequence). The CDR3 runs 13 residues. CDR3 amino acids: CASSLEGQAGAFF. The CDR3 DNA follows: TGTGCCAGCAGCTTAGAAGGACAGGCCGGAGCTTTCTTT.

V and J are TRBV6-1 and TRBJ1-5, with 8 bases identical to TRBD1. Germline values: CDR1 MNHNS, CDR2 SASEGT. Trimming removed 3 bases from V and 6 bases from J; junction bases left unmatched: 7. The CDR3 extends over 15 amino acids. The CDR3 protein is CASSETGDRGQPQHF. DNA of the CDR3: TGTGCCAGCAGTGAGACAGGGGATCGGGGTCAGCCCCAGCATTTT.

This chain links TRBV18 with TRBJ2-2, with D unclear. CDR3 size: 13 residues. The germline V and J ends were trimmed by 2 bases and 4 bases, with 5 bases remaining between them. CDR1 and CDR2 from the germline V gene are KGHSH and LQKENI. The CDR3 spells CASSPDSTGELFF. The CDR3 nucleotides read TGTGCCAGCTCACCAGATTCCACCGGGGAGCTGTTTTTT.

The genes are TRBV9 and TRBJ1-3; D gene ambiguous. Germline V gene data show CDR1 as SGDLS and CDR2 as YYNGEE. Between the trimmed V and J ends, which lost 0 bases and 0 bases, there was a span of 7 bases. This CDR3 spans 15 amino acids. The chain's CDR3 is CASSVDGSSGNTIYF. In nucleotides, the CDR3 is TGTGCCAGCAGCGTAGACGGCAGCTCTGGAAACACCATATATTTT.

This chain joins TRBV7-6 and TRBJ1-6; D call uncertain. The germline gives CDR1 SGHVS, CDR2 FNYEAQ. CDR3 length: 15 residues. With 5 bases removed from V and 8 bases from J, the gap between germline ends came to 16 bases. CDR3 in amino acids: CASSAGTGDDSPLHF. Here the CDR3 DNA reads TGTGCCAGCAGCGCCGGCACCGGCGATGATTCACCCCTCCACTTT.

This chain links TRBV18 with TRBJ1-5; 10 bases align to TRBD1. J lost 4 bases, V lost 6 bases, and 12 bases had no gene match. The germline gives CDR1 KGHSH, CDR2 LQKENI. There are 17 residues in the CDR3. As DNA, the CDR3 is TGTGCCAGCTCCCCTCCTTTCGGGACAGGGGATAATCAGCCCCAGCATTTT. This sequence encodes CASSPPFGTGDNQPQHF.

V gene TRBV6-5 combines with J gene TRBJ1-4; 9 bases agree with TRBD1. J was trimmed by 6 bases and V by 6 bases; bases with no gene match: 5. Germline CDR1 reads MNHEY; CDR2 reads SVGAGI. The CDR3 length is 14 residues. The CDR3 reads CASSTGGADEKLFF. DNA for the CDR3: TGTGCCAGCAGCACAGGGGGCGCGGATGAAAAACTGTTTTTT.

The chain couples TRBV3-1 (or the pseudogene TRBV3-2) to TRBJ1-5, with a possible D match to TRBD1 (5 bases). From germline, CDR1 is LGHDT and CDR2 YNNKEL (reference sequence). This CDR3 is built from 14 residues. The V end lost 4 bases, the J end lost 5 bases, and 12 bases lay between the germline ends. The CDR3 loop is CASSLTAGDQPQHF. The DNA of the CDR3 is TGTGCCAGCAGCCTGACAGCGGGTGATCAGCCCCAGCATTTT.

The chain carries TRBV7-2 and TRBJ2-5, with D possibly TRBD2 on 5 matching bases. The CDR3 totals 16 residues. V lost 4 bases to trimming and J lost 1 base, with 16 bases between them. Germline CDR1 SGHTA, CDR2 FQGNSA. The CDR3 region has the DNA TGTGCCAGCAGCTACGGGCTAGCAAGAACCCAAGAGACCCAGTACTTC. Translated: CASSYGLARTQETQYF.

The chain joins TRBV5-1 to TRBJ2-5, with 15 bases aligning to TRBD2. This CDR3 has 17 residues. Germline V lookup: CDR1 SGHRS, CDR2 YFSETQ. V trimming: 5 bases; J trimming: 5 bases; junction bases outside the gene matches: 10. CDR3 residues: CASRQRTSGGAGETQYF. CDR3 DNA sequence: TGCGCCAGCAGGCAGCGGACTAGCGGGGGGGCCGGGGAGACCCAGTACTTC.

The chain has TRBV4-1 and TRBJ1-4; no clear D. The CDR3 is 16 residues long. From germline, CDR1 is MGHRA and CDR2 YSYEKL. Trimming took off 4 bases at V and 8 bases at J, with 20 bases between the two ends. For the CDR3, the DNA is TGCGCCAGCAGCCGAACAAGCGGTCCGACGGGGGAAAAACTGTTTTTT. Translation gives CASSRTSGPTGEKLFF.

V is TRBV5-4 and J is TRBJ2-5, with D tentatively TRBD2 (6 bases). V lost 0 bases and J lost 5, with 20 bases in between. Germline lookup yields CDR1 SGHNT and CDR2 YYREEE (reference sequence). This CDR3 region has 17 residues. The CDR3 sequence: CASSLGQTEIRGETQYF. Written as DNA, the CDR3 is TGTGCCAGCAGCTTGGGGCAGACAGAGATCCGGGGGGAGACCCAGTACTTC.

The V call is TRBV6-2 or TRBV6-3, the J call TRBJ2-5, with 11 bases that match TRBD2. The CDR3 covers 18 residues. Germline values: CDR1 MNHEY, CDR2 SVGEGT. V trimming: 5 bases; J trimming: 6 bases; junction bases outside the gene matches: 17. The CDR3 region is CASSTRTSGLGRAKTQYF. The CDR3 region has the DNA TGTGCCAGCAGTACCCGGACTAGCGGGTTGGGTCGAGCGAAGACCCAGTACTTC.

V is TRBV11-3 and J is TRBJ2-7; TRBD1 matches at 7 bases. V lost 1 base, J lost 2 bases, and 8 bases stayed unmatched. Germline V gives CDR1 SGHNT, CDR2 YENEEA. The CDR3 runs 16 residues. CDR3 residues: CASSLVRGLRPYEQYV. In DNA, the CDR3 is TGTGCCAGCAGCTTAGTTAGGGGGCTGCGCCCCTACGAGCAGTACGTC.

The V gene is TRBV7-8, the J gene TRBJ1-3; D not certain. CDR1 and CDR2 from the germline V gene are SGHVS and FQNEAQ. V lost 1 base and J 0 bases, leaving 10 bases between the germline ends. The CDR3 loop spans 16 amino acids. The CDR3 region has the DNA TGTGCCAGCAGCTTAGTAGGAACCACCTCTGGAAACACCATATATTTT. It is translated as CASSLVGTTSGNTIYF.